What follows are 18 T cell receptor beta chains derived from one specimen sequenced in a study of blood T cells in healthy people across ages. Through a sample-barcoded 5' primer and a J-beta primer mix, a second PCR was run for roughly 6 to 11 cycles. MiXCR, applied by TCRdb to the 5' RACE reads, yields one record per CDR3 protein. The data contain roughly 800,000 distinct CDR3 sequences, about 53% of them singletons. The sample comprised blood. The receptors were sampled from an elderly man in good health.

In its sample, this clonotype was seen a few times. The CDR3 spells CASSFHPDTQYF. CDR3 in DNA: TGTGCCAGCAGCTTTCACCCAGATACGCAGTATTTT. The chain recombines TRBV13 with TRBJ2-3; D is ambiguous. Trimming shortened V by 3 bases and J by 4 bases, and 5 bases separated the two germline ends. CDR1 and CDR2 (germline): PRHDT, FYEKMQ (reference sequence). This CDR3 spans 12 amino acids.

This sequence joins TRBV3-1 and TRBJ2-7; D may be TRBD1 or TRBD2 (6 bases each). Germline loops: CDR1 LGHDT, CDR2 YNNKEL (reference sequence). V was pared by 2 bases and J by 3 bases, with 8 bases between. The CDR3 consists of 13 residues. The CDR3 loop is CASSQKGGYEQYF. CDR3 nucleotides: TGTGCCAGCAGCCAAAAGGGGGGCTACGAGCAGTACTTC.

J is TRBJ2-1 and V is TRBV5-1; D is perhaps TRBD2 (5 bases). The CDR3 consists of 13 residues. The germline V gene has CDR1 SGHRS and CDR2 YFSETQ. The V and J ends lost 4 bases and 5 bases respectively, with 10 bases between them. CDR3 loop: CASSPASNNEQFF. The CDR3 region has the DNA TGCGCCAGCAGCCCCGCTAGCAACAATGAGCAGTTCTTC.

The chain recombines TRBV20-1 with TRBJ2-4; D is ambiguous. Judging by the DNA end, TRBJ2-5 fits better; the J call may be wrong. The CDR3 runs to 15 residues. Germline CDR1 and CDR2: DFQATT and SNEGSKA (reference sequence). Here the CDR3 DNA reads TGCAGTGCTAGAAGGTTTCTCGGCGCGGCGGAGACCCAGTACTTC. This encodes CSARRFLGAAETQYF.

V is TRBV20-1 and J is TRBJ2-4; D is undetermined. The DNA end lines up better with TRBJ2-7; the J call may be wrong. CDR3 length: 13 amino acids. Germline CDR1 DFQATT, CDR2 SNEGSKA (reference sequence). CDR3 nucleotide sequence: TGCAGTGCTAGAGTCCCCGTGACCTACGAGCAGTACTTC. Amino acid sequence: CSARVPVTYEQYF.

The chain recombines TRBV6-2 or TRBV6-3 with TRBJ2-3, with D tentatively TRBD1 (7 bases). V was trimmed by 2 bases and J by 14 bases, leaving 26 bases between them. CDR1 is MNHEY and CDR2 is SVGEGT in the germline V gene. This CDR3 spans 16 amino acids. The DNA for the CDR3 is TGTGCCAGCAGTTACAAGCAGGGGGAGGACCATAGATACGCGTATTTT. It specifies CASSYKQGEDHRYAYF.

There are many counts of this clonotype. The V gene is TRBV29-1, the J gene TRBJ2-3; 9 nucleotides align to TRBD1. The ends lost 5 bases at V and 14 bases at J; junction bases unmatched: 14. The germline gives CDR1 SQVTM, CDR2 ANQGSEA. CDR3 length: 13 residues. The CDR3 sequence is CSVTRDRARYAYF. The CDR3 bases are TGCAGCGTTACCCGGGACAGGGCCAGATACGCGTATTTT.

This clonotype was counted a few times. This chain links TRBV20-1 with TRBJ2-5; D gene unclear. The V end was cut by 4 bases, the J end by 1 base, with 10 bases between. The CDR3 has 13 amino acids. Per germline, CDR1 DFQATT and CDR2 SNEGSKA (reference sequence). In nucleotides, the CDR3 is TGCAGTGCTATCGTAGCTCCCCAAGAGACCCAGTACTTC. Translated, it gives CSAIVAPQETQYF.

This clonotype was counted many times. This CDR3 reads CSVTSGNAQYF. The CDR3, as DNA: TGCAGCGTTACGTCCGGGAACGCCCAGTACTTC. The chain is built from TRBV29-1 and TRBJ2-5; D is possibly TRBD2 (5 bases). Germline V gene lookup returns CDR1 SQVTM and CDR2 ANQGSEA. Between the trimmed V and J ends, which lost 5 bases and 9 bases, there was a span of 13 bases. CDR3 length: 11 residues.

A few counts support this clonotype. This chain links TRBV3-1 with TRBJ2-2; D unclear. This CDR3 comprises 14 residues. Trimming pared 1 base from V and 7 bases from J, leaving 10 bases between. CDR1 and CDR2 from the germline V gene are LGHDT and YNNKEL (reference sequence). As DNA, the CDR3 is TGTGCCAGCAGCCAAGCTATTAGTGGCGGGGAGCTGTTTTTT. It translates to CASSQAISGGELFF.

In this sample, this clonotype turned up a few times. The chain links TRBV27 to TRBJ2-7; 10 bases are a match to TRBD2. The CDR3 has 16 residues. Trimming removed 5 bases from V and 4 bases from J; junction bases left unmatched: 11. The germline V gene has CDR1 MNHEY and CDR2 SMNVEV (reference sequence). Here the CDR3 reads CASSQGPSGSRYEQYF. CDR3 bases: TGTGCCAGCAGTCAAGGCCCTAGCGGGAGCCGGTACGAGCAGTACTTC.

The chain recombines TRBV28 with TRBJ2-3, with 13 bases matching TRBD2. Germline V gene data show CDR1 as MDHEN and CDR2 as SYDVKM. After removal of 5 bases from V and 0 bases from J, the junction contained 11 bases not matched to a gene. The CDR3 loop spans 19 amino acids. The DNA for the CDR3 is TGTGCCAGCAGTCAAAGACTAGCGGGAGGATTCACTAGCACAGATACGCAGTATTTT. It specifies CASSQRLAGGFTSTDTQYF.

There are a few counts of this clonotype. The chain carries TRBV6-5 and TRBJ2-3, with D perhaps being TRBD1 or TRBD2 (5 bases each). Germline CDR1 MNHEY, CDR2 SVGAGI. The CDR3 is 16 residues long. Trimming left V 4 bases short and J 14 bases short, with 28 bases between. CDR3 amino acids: CASSWTRDLHKGDAYF. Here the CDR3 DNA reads TGTGCCAGCAGTTGGACCCGGGACCTACACAAGGGAGACGCGTATTTT.

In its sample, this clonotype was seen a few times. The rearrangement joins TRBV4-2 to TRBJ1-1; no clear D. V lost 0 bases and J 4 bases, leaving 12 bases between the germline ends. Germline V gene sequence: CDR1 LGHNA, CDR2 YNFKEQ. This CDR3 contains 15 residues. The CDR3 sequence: CASSQETSGVTEAFF. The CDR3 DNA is TGTGCCAGCAGCCAAGAGACCTCCGGTGTCACTGAAGCTTTCTTT.

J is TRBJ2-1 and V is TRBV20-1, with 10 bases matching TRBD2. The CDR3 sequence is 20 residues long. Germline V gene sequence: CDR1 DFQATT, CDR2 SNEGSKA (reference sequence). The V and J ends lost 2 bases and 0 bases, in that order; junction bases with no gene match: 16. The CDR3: CSARYREEVAGGSSYNEQFF. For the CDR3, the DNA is TGCAGTGCTAGATATCGAGAGGAGGTAGCGGGAGGCAGCTCCTACAATGAGCAGTTCTTC.

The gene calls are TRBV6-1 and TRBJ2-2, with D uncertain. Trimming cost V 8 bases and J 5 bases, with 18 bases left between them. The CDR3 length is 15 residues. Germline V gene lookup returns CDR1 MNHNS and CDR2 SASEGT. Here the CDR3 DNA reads TGTGCCAGCCGGTCGTTTAGCTTTCTTACCGGGGAGCTGTTTTTT. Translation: CASRSFSFLTGELFF.

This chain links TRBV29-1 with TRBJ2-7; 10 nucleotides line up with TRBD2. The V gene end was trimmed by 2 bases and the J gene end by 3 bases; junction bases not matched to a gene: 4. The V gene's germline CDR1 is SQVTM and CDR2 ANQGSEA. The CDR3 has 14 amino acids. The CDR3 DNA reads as TGCAGCGTTGAATGGTTAGCGGGAGGCTACGAGCAGTACTTC. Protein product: CSVEWLAGGYEQYF.

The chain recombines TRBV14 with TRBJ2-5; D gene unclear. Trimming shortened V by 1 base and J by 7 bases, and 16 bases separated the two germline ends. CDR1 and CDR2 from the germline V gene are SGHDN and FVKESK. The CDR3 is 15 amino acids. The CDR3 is CASSQVLGPGGTQYF. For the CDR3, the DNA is TGTGCCAGCAGCCAAGTATTAGGTCCGGGCGGGACCCAGTACTTC.